A selection of T cell receptor beta chains follows, all from one sample in a study of OX40 agonist ivuxolimab in advanced cancers. Profiled with immunoSEQ multiplex PCR; TCRdb holds only in-frame clones, not every one. The sample has tens of thousands of clones, 84% seen once. Sequenced material: CD4+ or CD8+ T cells sorted from blood, taken in a trial of the OX40 agonist ivuxolimab. The receptors derive from an adult with an advanced solid tumor such as melanoma, head and neck, liver or kidney cancer. Both conserved end residues are part of each CDR3. D genes are given only for firm matches. Clone size, where shown, is once, few, many, or a class for clones that have expanded.

>TRBV6-6|few|TRBD2|TRBJ2-5
TGTGCCAGCTCCCCCGGGGGGGTCCAAGAGACCCAGTACTTC
CASSPGGVQETQYF
>TRBV18|-|TRBD1|TRBJ1-5
TGTGCCAGCTCACGAGACAGGGCGGGGATTGAGCCCCAGCATTTT
CASSRDRAGIEPQHF
>TRBV6-5|few|-|TRBJ1-2
TGTGCCAGCAGCCGGGTTTCCTTCTATGGCTACACCTTC
CASSRVSFYGYTF
>TRBV29-1|-|-|TRBJ1-1
TGCAGCGTTGTGGCAGGGGAAAAGAACACTGAAGCTTTCTTT
CSVVAGEKNTEAFF
>TRBV7-8|-|-|TRBJ1-1
TGTGCCAGCAGCTTCAGGGTGTACACTGAAGCTTTCTTT
CASSFRVYTEAFF
>TRBV7-9|-|TRBD1|TRBJ1-1
TGTGCCAGCAGCGCAGACAGGGGAGGATTAAACACTGAAGCTTTCTTT
CASSADRGGLNTEAFF
>TRBV4-3|few|-|TRBJ2-1
TGCGCCAGCAGCCAAGATTCAGAAACTGTGAAGCAGTTCTTC
CASSQDSETVKQFF
>TRBV5-6|-|TRBD2|TRBJ2-7
TGTGCCAGCAGATTGCTTAATAGCGGGAGCAGACCTTCCTACGAGCAGTACTTC
CASRLLNSGSRPSYEQYF
>TRBV5-1|-|TRBD1|TRBJ2-3
TGCGCCAGCAGCTTGCCCGGGACAGGGTGGTCAGATACGCAGTATTTT
CASSLPGTGWSDTQYF
>TRBV6-1|-|-|TRBJ2-7
TGTGCCAGCAGTGAAGGACTCCCTTACGAGCAGTACTTC
CASSEGLPYEQYF
>TRBV5-1|-|-|TRBJ1-2
TGCGCCAGCAGCTCGGACAGCTATGGCTACACCTTC
CASSSDSYGYTF
>TRBV6-1|once|-|TRBJ1-3
TGTGCCAGCAGTGAGGGGACAACCTCTGGAAACACCATATATTTT
CASSEGTTSGNTIYF
>TRBV18|-|-|TRBJ2-3
TGTGCCAGCTCTACTTCAGATACGCAGTATTTT
CASSTSDTQYF
>TRBV7-4|-|-|TRBJ2-1
TGTGCCAGCAGCTACCTTCGCCACAATGAGCAGTTCTTC
CASSYLRHNEQFF
>TRBV19|-|TRBD1|TRBJ1-1
TGTGCCAGTAGTATTGACAGGGGCAACACTGAAGCTTTCTTT
CASSIDRGNTEAFF
>TRBV6-5|-|-|TRBJ2-7
TGTGCCAGCAGGGACGCCTACGAGCAGTACTTC
CASRDAYEQYF
>TRBV12-5|-|TRBD1|TRBJ2-5
TGTGCTAGTGGTTTGGTACAAGGGACAGTTCAAGAGACCCAGTACTTC
CASGLVQGTVQETQYF
>TRBV11-2|-|-|TRBJ2-5
TGTGCCAGCAGCCAAAACAGCAACCAAGAGACCCAGTACTTC
CASSQNSNQETQYF
>TRBV5-1|-|-|TRBJ1-1
TGCGCCAGCGGGGGGCTGGGGACTGAAGCTTTCTTT
CASGGLGTEAFF
>TRBV5-5|-|TRBD1|TRBJ1-5
TGTGCCAGCAGCTTGAAGTTTGGACAGGGGGCGATCAATCAGCCCCAGCATTTT
CASSLKFGQGAINQPQHF
>TRBV7-9|once|TRBD1|TRBJ2-2
TGTGCCAGCAGACTTGGACAGGGGGCGTCGGGGGAGCTGTTTTTT
CASRLGQGASGELFF
>TRBV4-2|few|TRBD2|TRBJ2-1
TGTGCCAGCAGCCACAAGACCTACGGACTAGCCTATAATGAGCAGTTCTTC
CASSHKTYGLAYNEQFF
>TRBV30|-|-|TRBJ1-3
TGTGCCTGGAGTAGACAGGAGGGGAACACCATATATTTT
CAWSRQEGNTIYF
>TRBV5-1|-|-|TRBJ2-5
TGCGCCAGCAGCTTGAGACAGGGAGGAGAGACCCAGTACTTC
CASSLRQGGETQYF
>TRBV7-9|-|-|TRBJ2-7
TGTGCCAGCAGCTTGGGGGTGGGCGGATCCTACGAGCAGTACTTC
CASSLGVGGSYEQYF
>TRBV2|-|-|TRBJ1-1
TGTGCCAGCCGGGGCTTTATGAACACTGAAGCTTTCTTT
CASRGFMNTEAFF
>TRBV27|-|TRBD1|TRBJ1-2
TGTGCCAGCAGTTTAGCCCCGACAGGGTATGGCTACACCTTC
CASSLAPTGYGYTF
>TRBV6-6|-|-|TRBJ1-6
TGTGCCAGCAGTTACTTACAGGGCGATAATTCACCCCTCCACTTT
CASSYLQGDNSPLHF